One sample yielded the 15 T cell receptor beta chains listed below, sequenced in a study of blood T cell repertoires in COVID-19. TCRdb keeps only in-frame clones here, not all; method: immunoSEQ multiplex PCR. Among under 80,000 clones, 65% to 90% were seen once, and the ten largest hold approximately 40%. Sequenced: peripheral blood. The receptors shown here come from a man older than 75 with acute or convalescent COVID-19.

The chain is built from TRBV18 and TRBJ2-1; D is unclear. Germline V gives CDR1 KGHSH, CDR2 LQKENI. V was pared by 1 base and J by 9 bases, with 10 bases between. The CDR3 length is 13 residues. The CDR3 DNA is TGTGCCAGCTCACCACGGAGTACCCTTGAGCAGTTCTTC. Protein: CASSPRSTLEQFF.

V usage is TRBV24-1 and J usage is TRBJ1-1; D is undetermined. The germline CDR1 and CDR2 sequences are KGHDR and SFDVKD. The CDR3 is 15 amino acids. V lost 4 bases and J 3 bases, leaving 14 bases between the germline ends. CDR3: CATSDATRPYTEAFF. The CDR3 DNA reads TGTGCCACCAGTGACGCTACTAGGCCGTACACTGAAGCTTTCTTT.

The genes are TRBV5-1 and TRBJ1-2; D perhaps matches TRBD1 (5 bases). Germline loops: CDR1 SGHRS, CDR2 YFSETQ. Trimming cost V 2 bases and J 0 bases, with 8 bases left between them. This CDR3 contains 14 residues. CDR3 sequence (DNA): TGCGCCAGCAGCTTTCGCAGGGCTAACTATGGCTACACCTTC. Translation: CASSFRRANYGYTF.

The V and J genes are TRBV7-2 and TRBJ2-7; the match to TRBD2 covers 7 bases. Germline-derived CDR1 and CDR2 are SGHTA and FQGNSA. Unmatched junction bases numbered 9, after V lost 5 bases and J lost 2 bases. CDR3 length: 15 amino acids. CDR3 in DNA: TGTGCCAGCAGCCGTACGCCTAGCGGTCCCTACGAGCAGTACTTC. Its translation: CASSRTPSGPYEQYF.

This chain connects TRBV12-3 or TRBV12-4 to TRBJ1-1; D is perhaps TRBD1 (5 bases). V was cut by 6 bases and J by 12 bases, with 17 bases left in between. This CDR3 has 12 amino acids. CDR3 DNA sequence: TGTGCCAGCAGCGGGACTGATGCTAAGACTTTCTTT. This encodes CASSGTDAKTFF.

This chain joins TRBV6-5 and TRBJ2-5; maybe TRBD1 (6 bases). The CDR3 consists of 13 residues. Per germline, CDR1 MNHEY and CDR2 SVGAGI. V lost 7 bases, J lost 2 bases, and 11 bases lay in between. In DNA form, the CDR3 reads TGTGCCAGCATTAGAGGACAGCAAGAGACCCAGTACTTC. Residues: CASIRGQQETQYF.

This clone turned up a few times. The V call is TRBV7-9, the J call TRBJ2-7, with 7 bases aligning to TRBD1. The length of the CDR3 is 14 residues. Trimming at V came to 5 bases and at J to 3 bases, leaving 7 bases not matched to a gene. Germline V CDR1 and CDR2: SEHNR, FQNEAQ (reference sequence). CDR3 DNA sequence: TGTGCCAGCAGCAAGCCGGGACAGCTCTACGAGCAGTACTTC. Amino acid sequence: CASSKPGQLYEQYF.

The gene calls are TRBV7-2 and TRBJ2-3, with 12 bases matching TRBD2. J gave up 5 bases and V 4 bases, and 10 bases lay outside the gene matches. From germline, CDR1 is SGHTA and CDR2 FQGNSA. The CDR3 sequence is 17 residues long. The chain's CDR3 is CASSSGTSGLGEDTQYF. The CDR3 DNA is TGTGCCAGCAGCTCCGGGACTAGCGGGCTAGGGGAAGATACGCAGTATTTT. Full variable domain (outside the CDR3, taken from reference TRBV7-2 and TRBJ2-3): GAGVSQSPSNKVTEKGKDVELRCDPISGHTALYWYRQSLGQGLEFLIYFQGNSAPDKSGLPSDRFSAERTGGSVSTLTIQRTQQEDSAVYLCASSSGTSGLGEDTQYFGPGTRLTVL.

This chain joins TRBV4-3 and TRBJ2-7, with D possibly TRBD1 on 5 matching bases. The CDR3 extends over 16 amino acids. Deletions cut 0 bases from V and 2 bases from J, with 14 bases between. Germline CDR1 is LGHNA and CDR2 is YSLEER. The CDR3 protein is CASSQERKGPTYEQYF. CDR3 DNA: TGCGCCAGCAGCCAAGAGCGAAAGGGGCCTACCTACGAGCAGTACTTC.

The gene calls are TRBV30 and TRBJ2-6, with 7 bases fitting TRBD1. The junction had 11 bases not matched to a gene; V was cut back by 0 bases and J by 3 bases. The CDR3 runs 18 residues. Per the germline V gene, CDR1 is GTSNPN and CDR2 is SVGIG (reference sequence). CDR3 in amino acids: CAWSVSNRGSFGANVLTF. Here the CDR3 DNA reads TGTGCCTGGAGTGTATCTAACAGGGGATCGTTTGGGGCCAACGTCCTGACTTTC.

This sequence joins TRBV28 and TRBJ2-7, with a possible D match to TRBD1 (5 bases). Looked up from germline, CDR1 is MDHEN and CDR2 is SYDVKM. The CDR3 length is 13 residues. The V and J ends lost 6 bases and 9 bases respectively, with 18 bases between them. CDR3 DNA sequence: TGTGCCAGCAGCCCCGCTGAATGGGGCGGGCAGTACTTC. It codes for CASSPAEWGGQYF.

This chain connects TRBV5-1 to TRBJ2-2, with a weak D call TRBD2 (5 bases). The CDR3 runs to 14 residues. Germline CDR1 reads SGHRS; CDR2 reads YFSETQ. Trimming shortened V by 4 bases and J by 6 bases, and 13 bases separated the two germline ends. CDR3: CASSPTNSPGELFF. DNA for the CDR3: TGCGCCAGCAGCCCGACTAACAGCCCCGGGGAGCTGTTTTTT.

The chain uses TRBV28 and TRBJ1-2; the match to TRBD1 covers 8 bases. CDR3 length equals 14 residues. The germline gives CDR1 MDHEN, CDR2 SYDVKM. Trimming removed 6 bases from V and 5 bases from J; junction bases left unmatched: 8. The CDR3 DNA sequence: TGTGCCAGCAGCCCGACAGGGGTTCGGTATGGCTACACCTTC. Protein sequence: CASSPTGVRYGYTF.

The rearrangement joins TRBV4-1 to TRBJ1-2; 9 bases line up with TRBD1. V shed 0 bases and J 5 bases; nucleotides not matched to a gene: 4. The CDR3 loop spans 15 amino acids. Germline lookup yields CDR1 MGHRA and CDR2 YSYEKL. The CDR3 DNA reads TGCGCCAGCAGCCAAGAACAGGGGGCGGAGTATGGCTACACCTTC. As protein: CASSQEQGAEYGYTF.

The chain has TRBV6-5 and TRBJ2-1, with 8 positions matching TRBD1. Germline V lookup: CDR1 MNHEY, CDR2 SVGAGI. The CDR3 spans 13 residues. V lost 7 bases, J lost 4 bases, and 3 bases stayed unmatched. CDR3 residues: CASIRQGYNEQFF. DNA of the CDR3: TGTGCCAGCATTAGACAGGGGTACAATGAGCAGTTCTTC.